Following are 10 T cell receptor beta chains from one sample sequenced in a study of cytomegalovirus exposure and HLA in healthy donors. The PCR contained 60 Vbeta and 13 Jbeta primers. The protocol was immunoSEQ multiplex PCR, while the TCRdb copy is restricted to in-frame clones and leaves out a portion. Of 200,000 to 250,000 clones listed, 80% to 85% are singletons. The material sequenced was PBMCs. Receptors were obtained from a boy aged 2 to 9 in good health and CMV-seronegative.

This chain connects TRBV19 to TRBJ1-2; TRBD1 matches 8 bases. Germline assignment: CDR1 LNHDA and CDR2 SQIVND (reference sequence). CDR3 size: 13 residues. After removal of 1 base from V and 8 bases from J, the junction contained 3 bases not matched to a gene. This chain's CDR3 is CASSIGDRGGYTF. Here the CDR3 DNA reads TGTGCCAGTAGTATAGGTGACAGGGGCGGCTACACCTTC.

The chain recombines TRBV13 with TRBJ2-3; 9 bases fit TRBD2. This CDR3 has 17 amino acids. Germline lookup yields CDR1 PRHDT and CDR2 FYEKMQ (reference sequence). The CDR3 DNA reads as TGTGCTTTAGGACGGCGGGGGGGCAGGTGGGGAGAAGATACGCAGTATTTT. Its protein is CALGRRGGRWGEDTQYF.

The rearrangement links TRBV25-1 to TRBJ2-7; TRBD1 matches at 7 bases. The germline gives CDR1 MGHDK, CDR2 SYGVNS. CDR3 length equals 13 residues. J was trimmed by 3 bases and V by 6 bases; bases with no gene match: 5. CDR3 sequence reads: CASSPGQYYEQYF. The CDR3 coding sequence is TGTGCCAGCAGCCCGGGACAGTACTACGAGCAGTACTTC.

This chain connects TRBV6-5 to TRBJ2-3, with TRBD2 matching over 8 bases. The CDR3 runs to 16 residues. Germline CDR1 and CDR2: MNHEY and SVGAGI. The junction had 4 bases not matched to a gene; V was cut back by 2 bases and J by 0 bases. The CDR3 DNA follows: TGTGCCAGCAGTTACAGTAGCGGGGCTAGCACAGATACGCAGTATTTT. It codes for CASSYSSGASTDTQYF.

This chain joins TRBV2 and TRBJ1-1; TRBD1 is a possible D gene (5 bases). The CDR3 loop spans 15 amino acids. Trimming took 4 bases from V and 1 from J, leaving 13 bases between them. Germline V gives CDR1 SNHLY, CDR2 FYNNEI. CDR3: CASSVGGSSNTEAFF. CDR3 in DNA: TGTGCCAGCAGTGTCGGGGGTTCATCGAACACTGAAGCTTTCTTT.

The chain recombines TRBV5-6 with TRBJ2-1; 8 bases fit TRBD1. From germline, CDR1 is SGHDT and CDR2 YYEEEE. The CDR3 covers 14 residues. V dropped 5 bases and J dropped 5; count of bases not matched to a gene: 6. CDR3 in amino acids: CASSQMTGDNEQFF. CDR3 DNA sequence: TGTGCCAGCAGTCAAATGACAGGGGACAATGAGCAGTTCTTC.

The chain is built from TRBV27 and TRBJ2-5; TRBD2 agrees at 10 bases. Germline loops: CDR1 MNHEY, CDR2 SMNVEV (reference sequence). The CDR3 is made up of 20 amino acids. Losses at the gene ends were 1 base for V and 1 base for J; bases not matched to a gene: 15. The DNA of the CDR3 is TGTGCCAGCAGTTTATACGCTCCGCTCGTGGCTAGCGGGGGCCAAGAGACCCAGTACTTC. This sequence encodes CASSLYAPLVASGGQETQYF.

V and J are TRBV5-5 and TRBJ2-1, with TRBD2 matching over 11 bases. Germline trimming cut 4 bases from V and 6 bases from J; bases unmatched to any gene: 6. CDR3 size: 15 residues. Germline CDR1 and CDR2: SGHKS and YYEKEE (reference sequence). CDR3 nucleotides: TGTGCCAGCAGCGTACTAGCGGGAGTTGTCAATGAGCAGTTCTTC. It translates to CASSVLAGVVNEQFF.

This clone was detected once. CDR3 region: CASSLYIGTSTDTQYF. Written as DNA, the CDR3 is TGTGCCAGCAGCTTATATATCGGGACTAGCACAGATACGCAGTATTTT. This chain joins TRBV7-8 and TRBJ2-3; D might be TRBD2 (6 bases). This CDR3 spans 16 amino acids. Germline values: CDR1 SGHVS, CDR2 FQNEAQ. The V and J ends lost 2 bases and 0 bases respectively, with 12 bases between them.

The CDR3 DNA reads as TGCGCCAGCAGCTTAGGGACAGGTCAAGAGACCCAGTACTTC. This translates into CASSLGTGQETQYF. The chain uses TRBV5-1 and TRBJ2-5, with 8 positions matching TRBD1. V gave up 2 bases and J gave up 2 bases; unmatched junction bases: 2. Germline CDR1 and CDR2: SGHRS and YFSETQ. CDR3 length equals 14 residues.